Shown below are 9 T cell receptor beta chains from a single sample sequenced in a study of shared clonotypes between healthy human individuals. Here immunoSEQ multiplex PCR was the method, and the copy in TCRdb shows in-frame clones only, minus some. The sample includes around 2,000,000 clones, roughly 94% of them seen just once. The sequencing input was naive CD4+ T cells sorted from blood. The subset: CD45RA+ positively selected. The receptors come from a man aged 18 to 30 in good health.

J is TRBJ1-1 and V is TRBV30; 9 bases fit TRBD1. This CDR3 spans 13 amino acids. The V segment lost 3 bases and the J segment 8 bases; nucleotides outside the gene matches: 7. CDR1 and CDR2 from the germline V gene are GTSNPN and SVGIG (reference sequence). The CDR3 DNA reads as TGTGCCTGGAGGGATACTGGACAGGGGGAAGCTTTCTTT. This encodes CAWRDTGQGEAFF. Filled out from reference TRBV30 and TRBJ1-1, the complete variable domain reads SQTIHQWPATLVQPVGSPLSLECTVEGTSNPNLYWYRQAAGRGLQLLFYSVGIGQISSEVPQNLSASRPQDRQFILSSKKLLLSDSGFYLCAWRDTGQGEAFFGQGTRLTVV.

The CDR3 loop is CASSLGGTSGVYEQYF. CDR3 bases: TGCGCCAGCAGCTTAGGTGGGACTAGCGGGGTCTACGAGCAGTACTTC. The rearrangement joins TRBV5-1 to TRBJ2-7; 13 bases are shared with TRBD2. Germline assignment: CDR1 SGHRS and CDR2 YFSETQ. The CDR3 covers 16 residues. V was pared by 2 bases and J by 3 bases, with 5 bases of the junction left unmatched. Full variable domain (remainder filled in from reference TRBV5-1 and TRBJ2-7): KAGVTQTPRYLIKTRGQQVTLSCSPISGHRSVSWYQQTPGQGLQFLFEYFSETQRNKGNFPGRFSGRQFSNSRSEMNVSTLELGDSALYLCASSLGGTSGVYEQYFGPGTRLTVT.

This clone was seen once. The chain joins TRBV14 to TRBJ2-5; D remains unclear. Deletions cut 0 bases from V and 3 bases from J, with 14 bases between. From germline, CDR1 is SGHDN and CDR2 FVKESK. The CDR3 has 16 residues. CDR3 nucleotide sequence: TGTGCCAGCAGCCAAGAATTAGGCGCTTCTGAAGAGACCCAGTACTTC. The encoded protein is CASSQELGASEETQYF.

V gene TRBV5-8 combines with J gene TRBJ2-2; 7 bases align to TRBD1. This CDR3 is built from 16 residues. J gave up 5 bases and V 2 bases, and 9 bases lay outside the gene matches. Germline assignment: CDR1 SGHTS and CDR2 YDEGEE. CDR3: CASSLDRQGRTGELFF. CDR3 in DNA: TGTGCCAGCAGCTTAGATAGACAGGGACGAACCGGGGAGCTGTTTTTT. The variable domain in full, with the rest retrieved from reference TRBV5-8 and TRBJ2-2, is EAGVTQSPTHLIKTRGQQATLRCSPISGHTSVYWYQQALGLGLQFLLWYDEGEERNRGNFPPRFSGRQFPNYSSELNVNALELEDSALYLCASSLDRQGRTGELFFGEGSRLTVL.

The chain uses TRBV5-1 and TRBJ2-7, with D unresolved. V lost 0 bases and J 0 bases, leaving 10 bases between the germline ends. In germline, CDR1 is SGHRS, CDR2 YFSETQ. The CDR3 spans 15 residues. CDR3 sequence reads: CASSLGAFSSYEQYF. The CDR3 bases are TGCGCCAGCAGCTTGGGGGCGTTTTCCTCCTACGAGCAGTACTTC. The full variable domain, with the rest looked up from reference TRBV5-1 and TRBJ2-7, is KAGVTQTPRYLIKTRGQQVTLSCSPISGHRSVSWYQQTPGQGLQFLFEYFSETQRNKGNFPGRFSGRQFSNSRSEMNVSTLELGDSALYLCASSLGAFSSYEQYFGPGTRLTVT.

This rearrangement joins TRBV2 to TRBJ1-4; D is unresolved. Trimming left V 5 bases short and J 5 bases short, with 12 bases between. Germline loops: CDR1 SNHLY, CDR2 FYNNEI. CDR3 length: 14 amino acids. In DNA, the CDR3 is TGTGCCAGCAGTTTGACGGTTATAAATGAAAAACTGTTTTTT. Its translation is CASSLTVINEKLFF.

The chain links TRBV9 to TRBJ2-7; D is unclear. This CDR3 has 14 residues. V was trimmed by 2 bases and J by 0 bases, leaving 9 bases between them. Germline CDR1 SGDLS, CDR2 YYNGEE. The CDR3 nucleotides are TGTGCCAGCAGCGTCGACCGTAACTCCTACGAGCAGTACTTC. Amino acid sequence: CASSVDRNSYEQYF.

The chain links TRBV30 to TRBJ2-2; 12 bases are shared with TRBD1. The germline V gene has CDR1 GTSNPN and CDR2 SVGIG (reference sequence). Unmatched junction bases numbered 5, after V lost 0 bases and J lost 0 bases. The CDR3 runs to 18 residues. The CDR3: CAWSVRDRGLANTGELFF. The CDR3 region has the DNA TGTGCCTGGAGTGTACGGGACAGGGGGCTCGCGAACACCGGGGAGCTGTTTTTT.

The V call is TRBV30, the J call TRBJ1-5; possible D gene TRBD1, 5 bases. This CDR3 has 14 residues. Germline assignment: CDR1 GTSNPN and CDR2 SVGIG (reference sequence). The ends were cut back, 0 bases at V and 11 bases at J, with 17 bases in the middle. CDR3 nucleotide sequence: TGTGCCTGGAGTGTAGCGGGGGGTCCGGTGGCCCAGCATTTT. This encodes CAWSVAGGPVAQHF.